Listed here are 14 T cell receptor beta chains from one sample, sequenced in a study of blood T cell repertoires in COVID-19. Sequencing was performed with immunoSEQ multiplex PCR; in TCRdb, only in-frame clones are kept and a portion is missing. The table records under 250,000 clones, approximately 78% of them present only once. Source material: peripheral blood. The receptors stem from a woman in her 70s with COVID-19, enrolled during active disease.

The rearrangement joins TRBV28 to TRBJ2-7; tentatively, D is TRBD1 (6 bases). CDR3 length: 14 amino acids. V was cut by 4 bases and J by 3 bases, with 13 bases left in between. Germline CDR1 MDHEN, CDR2 SYDVKM. CDR3 sequence: CASSSQTGYYEQYF. The CDR3 nucleotides are TGTGCCAGCAGTTCTCAAACAGGGTACTACGAGCAGTACTTC.

This clone was found many times. The chain recombines TRBV6-2 or TRBV6-3 with TRBJ2-1; 7 bases match TRBD2. The ends lost 4 bases at V and 10 bases at J; junction bases unmatched: 7. CDR1 MNHEY and CDR2 SVGEGT come from the germline V gene. The length of the CDR3 is 13 residues. In DNA, the CDR3 is TGTGCCAGCAGTTCTCGACTAGCCGGGGAGCAGTTCTTC. Amino acids: CASSSRLAGEQFF.

This chain links TRBV27 with TRBJ2-3; maybe TRBD2 (6 bases). The CDR3 is 15 amino acids. Germline loops: CDR1 MNHEY, CDR2 SMNVEV (reference sequence). Trimming pared 8 bases from V and 1 base from J, leaving 16 bases between. The CDR3 sequence is CASLGRLEGTDTQYF. CDR3 coding DNA: TGTGCCAGCCTAGGAAGACTAGAGGGCACAGATACGCAGTATTTT.

This chain connects TRBV19 to TRBJ2-1; D gene uncertain. The CDR3 consists of 16 residues. Per germline, CDR1 LNHDA and CDR2 SQIVND (reference sequence). The V gene lost 3 bases and the J gene lost 9 bases, with 21 bases spanning the gap. CDR3: CASSMRSPTDVGEQFF. In DNA, the CDR3 is TGTGCCAGTAGTATGAGGTCCCCTACCGACGTCGGTGAGCAGTTCTTC.

DNA of the CDR3: TGTGCCAGCGGGGGCCCCTCAACCTACGAGCAGTACTTC. Protein sequence: CASGGPSTYEQYF. The V call is TRBV6-5, the J call TRBJ2-7, with D possibly being TRBD1 (6 bases). The ends were cut back, 8 bases at V and 2 bases at J, with 13 bases in the middle. Looked up from germline, CDR1 is MNHEY and CDR2 is SVGAGI. CDR3 length equals 13 residues.

V is TRBV29-1 and J is TRBJ2-1; 8 bases line up with TRBD2. Trimming cost V 5 bases and J 6 bases; bases outside gene matches: 9. Germline lookup yields CDR1 SQVTM and CDR2 ANQGSEA. This CDR3 contains 14 residues. CDR3 loop: CSVHSGSSFNEQFF. CDR3 nucleotide sequence: TGCAGCGTTCACAGCGGGAGTTCTTTCAATGAGCAGTTCTTC.

This chain joins TRBV10-3 and TRBJ2-7, with 9 positions matching TRBD1. Trimming took 6 bases from V and 2 from J; bases not matched to a gene: 5. From germline, CDR1 is ENHRY and CDR2 SYGVKD. CDR3 size: 14 residues. This chain's CDR3 is CAISSDRGAYEQYF. The CDR3 region has the DNA TGTGCCATCAGCTCCGACAGGGGGGCCTACGAGCAGTACTTC.

The table lists this clone with a few counts. J is TRBJ2-7 and V is TRBV6-5; TRBD1 agrees at 7 bases. The CDR3 contains 16 residues. The germline V gene has CDR1 MNHEY and CDR2 SVGAGI. The V and J ends lost 3 bases and 3 bases, in that order; junction bases with no gene match: 11. CDR3 DNA: TGTGCCAGCAGTTATTCTTCCTCAGGGGGAAACTACGAGCAGTACTTC. Residues: CASSYSSSGGNYEQYF.

The CDR3 DNA reads as TGTGCCAGCAGCTTATATCCGGGACAGGGCTTGGGATATGGCTACACCTTC. Translated: CASSLYPGQGLGYGYTF. The chain combines TRBV7-8 with TRBJ1-2, with 9 positions matching TRBD1. The CDR3 runs to 17 residues. V lost 2 bases and J lost 5; bases outside the gene matches: 12. Germline loops: CDR1 SGHVS, CDR2 FQNEAQ.

The chain employs TRBV12-1 and TRBJ2-2; TRBD1 is the table's D call and was not checked against the DNA. TRBV12-1 is annotated as a pseudogene. The CDR3 contains 16 residues. CDR3 sequence (DNA): TGTGCCAGCAGCCCCTCTCAGGGAATTAGCACCGGGGAGCTGTTTTTT. Its protein product is CASSPSQGISTGELFF.

This clone was found many times. The chain couples TRBV5-4 to TRBJ1-1, with 7 bases identical to TRBD1. V gave up 7 bases and J gave up 1 base; unmatched junction bases: 7. CDR3 length equals 14 residues. In germline, CDR1 is SGHNT, CDR2 YYREEE (reference sequence). Written as DNA, the CDR3 is TGTGCCAGCTTGGTGACAGGGAAGAACACTGAAGCTTTCTTT. It encodes CASLVTGKNTEAFF.

The chain joins TRBV27 to TRBJ1-1, with 11 bases identical to TRBD1. The V gene end was trimmed by 5 bases and the J gene end by 0 bases; junction bases not matched to a gene: 5. This CDR3 comprises 16 residues. Germline CDR1 MNHEY, CDR2 SMNVEV (reference sequence). The CDR3 coding sequence is TGTGCCAGCAGTACATGGGGACAGGGGGTGAACACTGAAGCTTTCTTT. Protein sequence: CASSTWGQGVNTEAFF.

The rearrangement links TRBV3-1 (or the pseudogene TRBV3-2) to TRBJ2-3; weak D call: TRBD2 (5 bases). V was shortened by 5 bases and J by 4 bases, with 10 bases between the two germline ends. The germline V gene encodes CDR1 LGHDT and CDR2 YNNKEL (reference sequence). The CDR3 consists of 13 residues. CDR3 nucleotides: TGTGCCAGCAGCAAGCACGGGGCAGATACGCAGTATTTT. It specifies CASSKHGADTQYF.

The chain carries TRBV7-2 and TRBJ2-4; TRBD1 might be the D (5 bases). Germline CDR1 SGHTA, CDR2 FQGNSA. Trimming stripped 10 bases from V and 1 base from J, with 17 bases between. The CDR3 totals 15 residues. The CDR3, as DNA: TGTGCCACCCCAAAATCAGGGTACGCCAAAAACATTCAGTACTTC. It is translated as CATPKSGYAKNIQYF.